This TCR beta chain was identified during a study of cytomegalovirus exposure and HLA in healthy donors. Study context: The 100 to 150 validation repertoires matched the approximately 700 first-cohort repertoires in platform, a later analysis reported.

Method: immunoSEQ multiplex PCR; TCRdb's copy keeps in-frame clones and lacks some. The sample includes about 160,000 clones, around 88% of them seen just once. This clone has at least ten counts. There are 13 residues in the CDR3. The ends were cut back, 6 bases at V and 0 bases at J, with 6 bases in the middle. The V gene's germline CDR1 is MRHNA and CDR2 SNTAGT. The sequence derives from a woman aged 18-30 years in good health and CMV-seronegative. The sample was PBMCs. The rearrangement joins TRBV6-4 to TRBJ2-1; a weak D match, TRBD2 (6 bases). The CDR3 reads CASSGSSYNEQFF. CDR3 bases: TGTGCCAGCAGCGGGAGCTCCTACAATGAGCAGTTCTTC.